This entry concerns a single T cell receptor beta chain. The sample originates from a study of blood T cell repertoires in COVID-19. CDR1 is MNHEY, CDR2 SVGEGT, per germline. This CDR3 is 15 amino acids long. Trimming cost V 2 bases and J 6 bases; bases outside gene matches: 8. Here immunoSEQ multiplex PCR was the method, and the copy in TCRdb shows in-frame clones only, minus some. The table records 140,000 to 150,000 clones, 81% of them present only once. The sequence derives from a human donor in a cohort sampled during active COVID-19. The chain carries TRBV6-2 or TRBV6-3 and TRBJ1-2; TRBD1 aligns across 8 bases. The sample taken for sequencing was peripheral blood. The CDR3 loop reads CASSYGATGADGYTF. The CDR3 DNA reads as TGTGCCAGCAGTTACGGGGCGACAGGGGCTGATGGCTACACCTTC.